This T cell receptor (beta chain) was observed in a study of beta chain features in type 1 diabetes. Study-level background: On cell yields, gender and age, patients and healthy donors were similar.

This clone was found a few times. Of the isolated RNA, all was reverse transcribed, and so the sequenced material was expressed TCRB transcripts. The repertoire was sequenced with immunoSEQ multiplex PCR; TCRdb's copy has only in-frame clones and lacks some. The profile shows about 150,000 clones, approximately 9.2% of them singletons. Trimming took 6 bases from V and 1 from J; bases not matched to a gene: 4. The CDR3 sequence is 14 residues long. Germline CDR1 MGHDK, CDR2 SYGVNS. The clonotype comes from a man aged 18 to 30 in good health. Sequenced input: central memory CD4+ T cells from blood. The chain employs TRBV25-1 and TRBJ1-1; 8 positions match TRBD1. The CDR3 here is CASRKQGGNTEAFF. CDR3 sequence (DNA): TGTGCCAGCAGAAAACAGGGGGGGAACACTGAAGCTTTCTTT.